The present T cell receptor beta chain was sequenced within a study of T cell responses to AZD1222 COVID-19 vaccine. V shed 8 bases, J shed 5 bases, and the junction held 8 bases outside the gene matches. The CDR3 loop spans 13 amino acids. Germline loops: CDR1 MDHEN, CDR2 SYDVKM. This table comes from immunoSEQ multiplex PCR, and its TCRdb copy is limited to in-frame clones, with some not included. The table includes some 200,000 clones, approximately 91% detected once. The chain uses TRBV28 and TRBJ1-1, with 7 bases aligning to TRBD1. This material consisted of peripheral blood, taken on day 0 of AZD1222 vaccination. This clonotype originated in an adult in good health. The chain's CDR3 is CASPDRAMTEAFF. As DNA, the CDR3 is TGTGCCAGCCCTGACAGGGCAATGACTGAAGCTTTCTTT.